The present T cell receptor beta chain was sequenced within a study of siplizumab effects on memory and regulatory T cells. The study, taken as a whole, reports: The authors mapped only a minor fraction of alloreactive clones to unstimulated subsets.

Measured with immunoSEQ multiplex PCR; TCRdb has only the in-frame clones, and not every one. The sample has 62,000 or so clones; around 78% are singletons. This clone was detected once. As yet, its antigen is unknown. The V and J ends lost 5 bases and 8 bases respectively, with 9 bases between them. CDR1 SGHAT and CDR2 FQNNGV come from the germline V gene. The CDR3 is 11 residues long. This receptor was taken from a human donor in good health. Sample: memory CD4+ T cells sorted from blood. The chain is built from TRBV11-2 and TRBJ1-2; D not resolved. The CDR3 protein is CASSPGQGYTF. The CDR3, as DNA: TGTGCCAGCAGCCCCGGGCAAGGCTACACCTTC.